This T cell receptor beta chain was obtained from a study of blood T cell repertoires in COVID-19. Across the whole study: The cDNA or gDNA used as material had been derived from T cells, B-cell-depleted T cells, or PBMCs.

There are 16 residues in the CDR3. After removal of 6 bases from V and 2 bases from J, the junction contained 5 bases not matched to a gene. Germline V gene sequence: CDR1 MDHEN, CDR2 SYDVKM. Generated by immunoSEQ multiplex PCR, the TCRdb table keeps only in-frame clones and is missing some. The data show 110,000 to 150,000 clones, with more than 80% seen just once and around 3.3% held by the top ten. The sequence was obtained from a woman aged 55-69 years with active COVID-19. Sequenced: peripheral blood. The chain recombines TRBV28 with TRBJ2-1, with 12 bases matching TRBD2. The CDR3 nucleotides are TGTGCCAGCAGGGCGACTAGCGGGAGCACCTACAATGAGCAGTTCTTC. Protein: CASRATSGSTYNEQFF.